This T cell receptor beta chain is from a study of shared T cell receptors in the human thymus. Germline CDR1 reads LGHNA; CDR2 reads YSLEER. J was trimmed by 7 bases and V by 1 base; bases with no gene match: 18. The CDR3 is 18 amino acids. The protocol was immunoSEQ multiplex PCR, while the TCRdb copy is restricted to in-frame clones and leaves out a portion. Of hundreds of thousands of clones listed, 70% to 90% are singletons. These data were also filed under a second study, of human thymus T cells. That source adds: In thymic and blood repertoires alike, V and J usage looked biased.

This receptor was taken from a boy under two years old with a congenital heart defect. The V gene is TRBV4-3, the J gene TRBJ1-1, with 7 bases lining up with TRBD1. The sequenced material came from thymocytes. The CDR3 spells CASSQGGRVEGAPSEAFF. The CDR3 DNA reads TGCGCCAGCAGCCAAGGAGGGCGGGTCGAGGGGGCGCCGAGTGAAGCTTTCTTT.